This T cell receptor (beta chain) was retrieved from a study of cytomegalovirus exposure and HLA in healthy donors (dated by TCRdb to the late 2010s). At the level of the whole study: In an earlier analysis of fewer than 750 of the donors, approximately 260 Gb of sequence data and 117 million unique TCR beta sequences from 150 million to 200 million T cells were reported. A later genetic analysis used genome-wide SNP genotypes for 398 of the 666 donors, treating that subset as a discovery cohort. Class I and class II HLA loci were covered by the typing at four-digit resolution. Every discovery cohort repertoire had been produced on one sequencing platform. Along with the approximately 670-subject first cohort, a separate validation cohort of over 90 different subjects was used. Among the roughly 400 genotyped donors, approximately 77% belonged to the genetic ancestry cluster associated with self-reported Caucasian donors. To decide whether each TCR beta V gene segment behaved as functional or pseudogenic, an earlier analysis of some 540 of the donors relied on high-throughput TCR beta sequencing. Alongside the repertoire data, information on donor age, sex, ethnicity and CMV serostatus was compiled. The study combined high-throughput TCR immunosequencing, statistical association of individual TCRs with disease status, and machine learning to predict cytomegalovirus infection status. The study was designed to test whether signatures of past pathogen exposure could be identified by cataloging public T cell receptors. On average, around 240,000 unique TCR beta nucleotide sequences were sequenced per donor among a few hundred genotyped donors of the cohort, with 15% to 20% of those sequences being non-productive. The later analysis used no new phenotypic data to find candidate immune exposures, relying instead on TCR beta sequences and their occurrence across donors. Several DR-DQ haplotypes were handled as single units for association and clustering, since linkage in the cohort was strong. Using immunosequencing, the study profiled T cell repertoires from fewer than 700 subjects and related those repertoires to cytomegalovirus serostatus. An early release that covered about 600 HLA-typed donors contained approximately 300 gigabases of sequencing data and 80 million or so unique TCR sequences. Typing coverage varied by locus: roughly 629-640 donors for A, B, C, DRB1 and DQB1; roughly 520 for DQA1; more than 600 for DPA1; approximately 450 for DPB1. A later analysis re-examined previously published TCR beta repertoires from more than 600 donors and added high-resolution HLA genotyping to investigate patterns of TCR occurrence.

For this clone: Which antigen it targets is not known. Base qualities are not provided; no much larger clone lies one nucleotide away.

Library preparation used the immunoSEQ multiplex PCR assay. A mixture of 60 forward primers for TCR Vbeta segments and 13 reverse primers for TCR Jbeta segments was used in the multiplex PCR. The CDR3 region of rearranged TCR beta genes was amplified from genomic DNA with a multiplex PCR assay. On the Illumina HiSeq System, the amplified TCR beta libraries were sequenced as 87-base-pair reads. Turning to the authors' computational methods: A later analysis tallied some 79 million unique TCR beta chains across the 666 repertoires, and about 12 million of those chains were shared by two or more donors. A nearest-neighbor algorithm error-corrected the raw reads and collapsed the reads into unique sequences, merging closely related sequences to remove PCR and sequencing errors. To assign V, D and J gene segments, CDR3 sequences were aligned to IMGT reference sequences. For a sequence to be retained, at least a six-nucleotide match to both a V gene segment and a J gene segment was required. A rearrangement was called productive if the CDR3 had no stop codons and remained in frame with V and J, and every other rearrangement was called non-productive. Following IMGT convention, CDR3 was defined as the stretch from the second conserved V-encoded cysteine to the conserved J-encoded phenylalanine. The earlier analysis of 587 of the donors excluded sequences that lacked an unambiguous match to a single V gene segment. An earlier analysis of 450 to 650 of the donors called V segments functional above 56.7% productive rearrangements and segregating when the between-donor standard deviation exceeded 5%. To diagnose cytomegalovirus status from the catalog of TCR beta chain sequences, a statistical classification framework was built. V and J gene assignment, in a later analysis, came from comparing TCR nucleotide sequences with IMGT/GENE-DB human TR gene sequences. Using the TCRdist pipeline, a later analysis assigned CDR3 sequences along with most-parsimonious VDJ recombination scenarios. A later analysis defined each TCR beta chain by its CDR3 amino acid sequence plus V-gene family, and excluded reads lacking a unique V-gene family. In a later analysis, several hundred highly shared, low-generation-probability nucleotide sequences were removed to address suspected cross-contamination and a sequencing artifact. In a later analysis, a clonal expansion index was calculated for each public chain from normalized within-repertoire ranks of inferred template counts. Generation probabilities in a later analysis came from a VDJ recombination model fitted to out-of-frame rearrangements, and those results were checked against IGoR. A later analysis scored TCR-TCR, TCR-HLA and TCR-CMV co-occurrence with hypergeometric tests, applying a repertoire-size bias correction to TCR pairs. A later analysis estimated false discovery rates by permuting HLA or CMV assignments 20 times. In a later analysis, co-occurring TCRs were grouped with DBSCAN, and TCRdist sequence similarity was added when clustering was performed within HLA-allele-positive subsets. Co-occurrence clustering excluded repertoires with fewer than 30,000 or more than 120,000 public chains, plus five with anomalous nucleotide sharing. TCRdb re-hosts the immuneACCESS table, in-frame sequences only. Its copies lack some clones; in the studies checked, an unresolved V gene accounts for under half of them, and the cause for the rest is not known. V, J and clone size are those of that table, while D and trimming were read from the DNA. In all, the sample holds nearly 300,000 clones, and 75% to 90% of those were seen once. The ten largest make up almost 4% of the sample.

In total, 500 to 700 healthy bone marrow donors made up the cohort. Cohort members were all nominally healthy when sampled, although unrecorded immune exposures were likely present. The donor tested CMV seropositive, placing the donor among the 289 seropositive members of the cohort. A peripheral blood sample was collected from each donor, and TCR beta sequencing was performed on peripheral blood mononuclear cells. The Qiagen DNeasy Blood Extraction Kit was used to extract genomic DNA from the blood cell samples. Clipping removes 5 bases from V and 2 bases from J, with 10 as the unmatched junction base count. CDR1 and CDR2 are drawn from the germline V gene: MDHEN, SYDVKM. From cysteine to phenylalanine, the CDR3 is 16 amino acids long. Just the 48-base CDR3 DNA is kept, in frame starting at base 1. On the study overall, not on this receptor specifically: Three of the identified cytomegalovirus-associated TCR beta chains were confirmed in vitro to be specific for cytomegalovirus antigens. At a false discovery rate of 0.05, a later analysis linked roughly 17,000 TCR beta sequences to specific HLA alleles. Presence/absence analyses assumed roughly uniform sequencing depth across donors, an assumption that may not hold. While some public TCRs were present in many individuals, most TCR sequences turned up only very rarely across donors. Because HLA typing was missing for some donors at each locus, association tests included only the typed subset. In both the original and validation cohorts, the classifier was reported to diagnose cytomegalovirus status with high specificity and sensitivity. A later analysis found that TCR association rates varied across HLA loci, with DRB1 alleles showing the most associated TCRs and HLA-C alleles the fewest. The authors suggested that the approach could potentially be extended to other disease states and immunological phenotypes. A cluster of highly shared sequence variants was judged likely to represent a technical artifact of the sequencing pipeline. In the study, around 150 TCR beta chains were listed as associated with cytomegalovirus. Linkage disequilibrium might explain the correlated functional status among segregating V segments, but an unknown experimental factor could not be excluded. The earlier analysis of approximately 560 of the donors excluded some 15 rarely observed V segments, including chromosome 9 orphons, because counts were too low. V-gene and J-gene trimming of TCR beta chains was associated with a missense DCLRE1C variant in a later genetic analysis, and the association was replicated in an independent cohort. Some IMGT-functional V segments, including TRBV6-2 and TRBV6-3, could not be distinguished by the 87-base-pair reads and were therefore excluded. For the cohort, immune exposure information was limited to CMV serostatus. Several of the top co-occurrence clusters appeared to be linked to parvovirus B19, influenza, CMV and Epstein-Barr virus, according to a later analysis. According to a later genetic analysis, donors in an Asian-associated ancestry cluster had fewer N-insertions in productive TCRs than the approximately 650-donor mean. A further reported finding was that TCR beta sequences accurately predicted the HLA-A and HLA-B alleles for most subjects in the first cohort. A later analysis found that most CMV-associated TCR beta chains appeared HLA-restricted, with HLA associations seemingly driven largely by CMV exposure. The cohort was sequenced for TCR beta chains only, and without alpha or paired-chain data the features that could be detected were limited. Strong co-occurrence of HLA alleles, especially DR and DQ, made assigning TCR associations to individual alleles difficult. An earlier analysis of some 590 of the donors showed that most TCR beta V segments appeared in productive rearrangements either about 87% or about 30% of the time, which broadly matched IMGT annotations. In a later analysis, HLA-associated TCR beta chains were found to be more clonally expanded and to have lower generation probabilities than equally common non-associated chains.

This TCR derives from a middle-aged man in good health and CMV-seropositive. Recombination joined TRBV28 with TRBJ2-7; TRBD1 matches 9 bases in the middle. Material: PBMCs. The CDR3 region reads CASSEPGQGPTYEQYF. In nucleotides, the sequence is TGTGCCAGCAGTGAACCGGGACAGGGTCCCACCTACGAGCAGTACTTC.